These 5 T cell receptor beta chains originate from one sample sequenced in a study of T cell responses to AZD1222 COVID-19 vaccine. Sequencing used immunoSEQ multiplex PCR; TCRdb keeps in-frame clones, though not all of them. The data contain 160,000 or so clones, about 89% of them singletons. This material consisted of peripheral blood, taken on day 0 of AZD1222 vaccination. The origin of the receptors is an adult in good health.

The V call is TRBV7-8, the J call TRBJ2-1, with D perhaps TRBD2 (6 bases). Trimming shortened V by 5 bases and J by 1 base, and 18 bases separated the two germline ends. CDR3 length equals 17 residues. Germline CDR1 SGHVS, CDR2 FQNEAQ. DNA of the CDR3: TGTGCCAGCAGCATGGGTCGTTTCGGACTATCCTACAATGAGCAGTTCTTC. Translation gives CASSMGRFGLSYNEQFF.

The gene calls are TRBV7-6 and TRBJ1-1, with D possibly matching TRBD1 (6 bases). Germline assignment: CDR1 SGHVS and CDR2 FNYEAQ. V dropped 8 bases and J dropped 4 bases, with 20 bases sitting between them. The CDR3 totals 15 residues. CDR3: CASAKGGAPGTEAFF. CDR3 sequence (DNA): TGTGCCAGCGCAAAAGGGGGGGCGCCGGGCACTGAAGCTTTCTTT.

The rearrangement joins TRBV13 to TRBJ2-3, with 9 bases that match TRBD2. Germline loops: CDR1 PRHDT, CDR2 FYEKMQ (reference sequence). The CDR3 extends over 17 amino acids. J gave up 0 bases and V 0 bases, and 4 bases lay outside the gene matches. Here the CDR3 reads CASSLGPSGASTDTQYF. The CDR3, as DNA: TGTGCCAGCAGCTTAGGGCCTAGCGGGGCTAGCACAGATACGCAGTATTTT.

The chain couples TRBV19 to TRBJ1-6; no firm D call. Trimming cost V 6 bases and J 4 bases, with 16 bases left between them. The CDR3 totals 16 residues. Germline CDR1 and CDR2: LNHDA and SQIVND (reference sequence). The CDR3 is CASRLGPKLYNSPLHF. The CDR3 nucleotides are TGTGCCAGTAGGTTGGGCCCTAAATTGTATAATTCACCCCTCCACTTT.

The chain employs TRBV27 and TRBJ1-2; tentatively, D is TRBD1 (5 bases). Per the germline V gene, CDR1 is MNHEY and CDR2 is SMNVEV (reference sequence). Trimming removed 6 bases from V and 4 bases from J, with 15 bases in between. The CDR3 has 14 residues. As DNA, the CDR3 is TGTGCCAGCAGCCCGTCGGGGGGTGGCTATGGCTACACCTTC. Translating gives CASSPSGGGYGYTF.